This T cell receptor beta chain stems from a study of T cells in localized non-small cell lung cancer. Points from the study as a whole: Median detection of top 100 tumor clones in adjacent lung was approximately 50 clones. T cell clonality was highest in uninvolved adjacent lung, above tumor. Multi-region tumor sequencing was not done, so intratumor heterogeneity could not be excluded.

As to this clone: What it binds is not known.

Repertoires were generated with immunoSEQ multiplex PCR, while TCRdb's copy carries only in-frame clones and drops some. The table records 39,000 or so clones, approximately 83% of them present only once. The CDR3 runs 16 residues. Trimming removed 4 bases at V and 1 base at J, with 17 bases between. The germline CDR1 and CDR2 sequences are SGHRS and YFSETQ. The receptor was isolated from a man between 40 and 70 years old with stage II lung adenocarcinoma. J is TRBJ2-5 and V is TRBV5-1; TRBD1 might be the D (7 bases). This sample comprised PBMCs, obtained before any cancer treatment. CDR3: CASSPRRQGGQETQYF. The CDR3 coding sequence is TGCGCCAGCAGCCCGCGCCGACAGGGAGGCCAAGAGACCCAGTACTTC.